One sample yielded the 4 T cell receptor beta chains listed below, sequenced in a study of blood T cell repertoires in COVID-19. Assay used: immunoSEQ multiplex PCR; TCRdb lists only in-frame clones, some missing. Among around 60,000 clones listed, more than 80% were seen once. The sample comprised peripheral blood. The receptors here all came from a woman of 80 years or more with active COVID-19.

V gene TRBV5-1 combines with J gene TRBJ2-5, with 11 bases matching TRBD2. Germline V lookup: CDR1 SGHRS, CDR2 YFSETQ. This CDR3 comprises 14 residues. The ends lost 7 bases at V and 2 bases at J; junction bases unmatched: 4. The CDR3 region is CASRPSGGQETQYF. The CDR3, as DNA: TGCGCCAGCCGACCTAGCGGGGGGCAAGAGACCCAGTACTTC.

This chain links TRBV13 with TRBJ2-1; 7 bases fit TRBD2. Germline V gene lookup returns CDR1 PRHDT and CDR2 FYEKMQ (reference sequence). The CDR3 runs to 13 residues. V gave up 4 bases and J gave up 9 bases; unmatched junction bases: 6. CDR3 DNA: TGTGCCAGCAGCTCCTCGACTAGCCGTGAGCAGTTCTTC. It is translated as CASSSSTSREQFF.

The chain couples TRBV7-6 to TRBJ2-3, with a weak D call TRBD1 (6 bases). Between the trimmed V and J ends, which lost 4 bases and 4 bases, there was a span of 18 bases. This CDR3 region has 16 residues. Germline lookup yields CDR1 SGHVS and CDR2 FNYEAQ. CDR3 residues: CASSSLGQTAADTQYF. CDR3 sequence (DNA): TGTGCCAGCAGCTCGCTCGGACAGACGGCCGCAGATACGCAGTATTTT. Full variable domain (remainder filled in from reference TRBV7-6 and TRBJ2-3): GAGVSQSPRYKVTKRGQDVALRCDPISGHVSLYWYRQALGQGPEFLTYFNYEAQQDKSGLPNDRFSAERPEGSISTLTIQRTEQRDSAMYRCASSSLGQTAADTQYFGPGTRLTVL.

The chain uses TRBV5-1 and TRBJ1-3, with 12 bases matching TRBD1. The CDR3 spans 17 residues. Germline V gives CDR1 SGHRS, CDR2 YFSETQ. Losses at the gene ends were 3 bases for V and 3 bases for J; bases not matched to a gene: 7. The CDR3 region has the DNA TGCGCCAGCAGCTCGGCGGGACAGGGGGCTGTTGGAAACACCATATATTTT. This encodes CASSSAGQGAVGNTIYF. The full variable domain, in which reference TRBV5-1 and TRBJ1-3 provide the parts outside the CDR3, is KAGVTQTPRYLIKTRGQQVTLSCSPISGHRSVSWYQQTPGQGLQFLFEYFSETQRNKGNFPGRFSGRQFSNSRSEMNVSTLELGDSALYLCASSSAGQGAVGNTIYFGEGSWLTVV.